This is a list of T cell receptor beta chains from one sample in a study of blood T cell repertoires in COVID-19. Produced via immunoSEQ multiplex PCR; TCRdb's table is partial and in-frame only. The sample lists a few hundred thousand clones, roughly nine tenths occurring once. Sequenced sample: PBMCs or T cells enriched from blood (not recorded which). These receptors were obtained from a young man who had recovered from COVID-19. Each CDR3 is given with its conserved first and last residue. Fields, in order: CDR3 protein, CDR3 DNA, J gene, clone size, V gene, D gene. D genes are given only for firm matches. Clone size appears in some rows only: once, few, many, or a class for an expanded clone.

CDR3aa: CASSPREGRSEAFF; CDR3nt: TGCGCCAGCAGCCCCCGGGAGGGGAGATCTGAAGCTTTCTTT; j_gene: TRBJ1-1; abundance: -; v_gene: TRBV5-1; d_gene: -
CDR3aa: CASSLGTSDSGANVLTF; CDR3nt: TGTGCCAGCAGCCTAGGGACTAGCGACTCTGGGGCCAACGTCCTGACTTTC; j_gene: TRBJ2-6; abundance: once; v_gene: TRBV7-2; d_gene: TRBD2
CDR3aa: CASSENRPGRHDKLFF; CDR3nt: TGTGCCAGCAGTGAAAATAGACCCGGGAGACATGACAAACTGTTTTTT; j_gene: TRBJ1-4; abundance: -; v_gene: TRBV2; d_gene: -
CDR3aa: CASSPPSGGDNEQFF; CDR3nt: TGTGCCAGCTCACCACCTAGCGGGGGGGACAATGAGCAGTTCTTC; j_gene: TRBJ2-1; abundance: -; v_gene: TRBV18; d_gene: TRBD2
CDR3aa: CASSFNRPDGGTQYF; CDR3nt: TGTGCCAGCAGTTTTAACAGACCAGACGGGGGGACGCAGTATTTT; j_gene: TRBJ2-3; abundance: -; v_gene: TRBV28; d_gene: TRBD2
CDR3aa: CASSNRQTEAFF; CDR3nt: TGTGCCAGTAGTAATCGTCAGACTGAAGCTTTCTTT; j_gene: TRBJ1-1; abundance: -; v_gene: TRBV19; d_gene: -
CDR3aa: CASMARDSLYGYTF; CDR3nt: TGTGCCAGCATGGCCCGGGACAGCCTCTATGGCTACACCTTC; j_gene: TRBJ1-2; abundance: -; v_gene: TRBV2; d_gene: TRBD1
CDR3aa: CASSQYGLAGDEQYF; CDR3nt: TGTGCCAGCAGTCAGTACGGACTAGCGGGAGACGAGCAGTACTTC; j_gene: TRBJ2-7; abundance: -; v_gene: TRBV2; d_gene: TRBD2
CDR3aa: CASRLAGQETQYF; CDR3nt: TGCGCCAGCAGGCTAGCGGGTCAAGAGACCCAGTACTTC; j_gene: TRBJ2-5; abundance: -; v_gene: TRBV10-2; d_gene: TRBD2
CDR3aa: CASSYAGTGYRHQPQHF; CDR3nt: TGTGCCAGCAGTTACGCCGGGACAGGGTACCGCCATCAGCCCCAGCATTTT; j_gene: TRBJ1-5; abundance: -; v_gene: TRBV6-2/TRBV6-3; d_gene: TRBD1
CDR3aa: CASGLAEETQYF; CDR3nt: TGTGCTAGTGGTTTGGCAGAAGAGACCCAGTACTTC; j_gene: TRBJ2-5; abundance: -; v_gene: TRBV12-5; d_gene: -
CDR3aa: CASKVRNTRGLYEQYF; CDR3nt: TGCGCCAGCAAGGTCCGGAATACACGCGGGCTGTACGAGCAGTACTTC; j_gene: TRBJ2-7; abundance: -; v_gene: TRBV5-1; d_gene: -
CDR3aa: CASSVTSGGTTDTQYF; CDR3nt: TGCGCCAGCAGTGTAACTAGCGGGGGGACCACAGATACGCAGTATTTT; j_gene: TRBJ2-3; abundance: -; v_gene: TRBV10-2; d_gene: TRBD2
CDR3aa: CSASTAASGGARNIQYF; CDR3nt: TGCAGTGCTAGTACAGCGGCTAGCGGGGGGGCCAGGAACATTCAGTACTTC; j_gene: TRBJ2-4; abundance: -; v_gene: TRBV20-1; d_gene: TRBD2
CDR3aa: CASSLVNSGTDTQYF; CDR3nt: TGTGCCAGCAGCTTAGTTAATAGCGGCACAGATACGCAGTATTTT; j_gene: TRBJ2-3; abundance: -; v_gene: TRBV7-9; d_gene: -
CDR3aa: CATEPTTGVEIGGYTF; CDR3nt: TGTGCCACCGAGCCGACGACCGGGGTCGAGATCGGAGGCTACACCTTC; j_gene: TRBJ1-2; abundance: -; v_gene: TRBV28; d_gene: -
CDR3aa: CASSPGGQVGGNQPQHF; CDR3nt: TGTGCCAGCAGCCCAGGTGGACAAGTAGGCGGCAATCAGCCCCAGCATTTT; j_gene: TRBJ1-5; abundance: once; v_gene: TRBV9; d_gene: -
CDR3aa: CASSLGRTGAENTEAFF; CDR3nt: TGTGCCAGCAGCTTAGGGAGGACAGGAGCCGAGAACACTGAAGCTTTCTTT; j_gene: TRBJ1-1; abundance: once; v_gene: TRBV7-3; d_gene: TRBD1
CDR3aa: CASSLPGMGNTIYF; CDR3nt: TGTGCCAGCAGCCTTCCGGGGATGGGAAACACCATATATTTT; j_gene: TRBJ1-3; abundance: -; v_gene: TRBV28; d_gene: -
CDR3aa: CSASTGTGSYSPLHF; CDR3nt: TGCAGTGCTAGTACCGGGACAGGGAGCTATTCACCCCTCCACTTT; j_gene: TRBJ1-6; abundance: -; v_gene: TRBV20-1; d_gene: TRBD1
CDR3aa: CASSLGQVNTEAFF; CDR3nt: TGTGCCAGCAGTTTAGGGCAGGTGAACACTGAAGCTTTCTTT; j_gene: TRBJ1-1; abundance: few; v_gene: TRBV27; d_gene: -
CDR3aa: CASSELGQFNEQFF; CDR3nt: TGTGCCAGCAGTGAATTGGGACAGTTCAATGAGCAGTTCTTC; j_gene: TRBJ2-1; abundance: -; v_gene: TRBV25-1; d_gene: TRBD1
CDR3aa: CASEDRGGPYNEQFF; CDR3nt: TGTGCCAGCGAGGACCGAGGGGGTCCCTACAATGAGCAGTTCTTC; j_gene: TRBJ2-1; abundance: -; v_gene: TRBV28; d_gene: -
CDR3aa: CASRDSTDTQYF; CDR3nt: TGCGCCAGCAGGGACTCCACAGATACGCAGTATTTT; j_gene: TRBJ2-3; abundance: few; v_gene: TRBV5-1; d_gene: -
CDR3aa: CASSPDSNYGYTF; CDR3nt: TGTGCCAGCAGCCCGGACAGTAACTATGGCTACACCTTC; j_gene: TRBJ1-2; abundance: once; v_gene: TRBV12-3/TRBV12-4; d_gene: -
CDR3aa: CASGTSGSYRNEQFF; CDR3nt: TGTGCCAGCGGGACGAGCGGGAGTTATCGCAATGAGCAGTTCTTC; j_gene: TRBJ2-1; abundance: -; v_gene: TRBV28; d_gene: TRBD2
CDR3aa: CASSSAGDTQYF; CDR3nt: TGTGCCAGCAGTTCAGCGGGAGACACGCAGTATTTT; j_gene: TRBJ2-3; abundance: -; v_gene: TRBV12-3/TRBV12-4; d_gene: TRBD2
CDR3aa: CASRTLGANTGELFF; CDR3nt: TGTGCCAGCAGGACATTAGGTGCGAACACCGGGGAGCTGTTTTTT; j_gene: TRBJ2-2; abundance: -; v_gene: TRBV27; d_gene: -
CDR3aa: CASQSGLASSYEQYF; CDR3nt: TGTGCCAGTCAGTCGGGGCTAGCGAGCTCCTACGAGCAGTACTTC; j_gene: TRBJ2-7; abundance: -; v_gene: TRBV7-9; d_gene: -